What follows are 27 T cell receptor beta chains derived from one specimen sequenced in a study of glioma-infiltrating T cells after dendritic cell vaccination. The assay was immunoSEQ multiplex PCR, and TCRdb's table has in-frame clones only and misses some. The sample yields about 82,000 clones, about 90% seen once. The material was blood, obtained before dendritic cell vaccination. These receptors were obtained from a human donor with glioblastoma.

This clone was seen a few times. The CDR3 sequence: CASRASGVSTTFF. In nucleotides, the CDR3 is TGTGCCAGCAGGGCATCCGGGGTTAGTACGACTTTCTTT. V and J are TRBV6-1 and TRBJ1-1; D is undetermined. CDR3 length: 13 residues. From germline, CDR1 is MNHNS and CDR2 SASEGT. Trimming cost V 6 bases and J 12 bases, with 20 bases left between them.

This chain uses TRBV5-1 with TRBJ2-1; TRBD2 might be the D (6 bases). This CDR3 has 15 residues. Germline V gene sequence: CDR1 SGHRS, CDR2 YFSETQ. V lost 5 bases, J lost 0 bases, and 12 bases lay in between. In DNA, the CDR3 is TGCGCCAGCAGAGCCCTAGCGAGCTCCTACAATGAGCAGTTCTTC. Protein sequence: CASRALASSYNEQFF.

The chain uses TRBV11-2 and TRBJ2-1, with TRBD2 matching 8 bases. V lost 2 bases, J lost 10 bases, and 10 bases stayed unmatched. There are 15 residues in the CDR3. The germline CDR1 and CDR2 sequences are SGHAT and FQNNGV. CDR3 coding DNA: TGTGCCAGCAGCTTAAGGCCGGGACTAGTCAGGGAGCAGTTCTTC. Amino acids: CASSLRPGLVREQFF.

The chain uses TRBV5-8 and TRBJ2-2; D unclear. The CDR3 sequence is 15 residues long. Germline CDR1 is SGHTS and CDR2 is YDEGEE. V dropped 0 bases and J dropped 6 bases, with 12 bases sitting between them. This CDR3 is CASSLALVVAGELFF. The CDR3 bases are TGTGCCAGCAGCTTGGCCTTGGTAGTCGCCGGGGAGCTGTTTTTT.

This chain links TRBV9 with TRBJ2-7, with a possible D match to TRBD1 (6 bases). Between the trimmed V and J ends, which lost 0 bases and 4 bases, there was a span of 14 bases. CDR3 length equals 15 residues. From germline, CDR1 is SGDLS and CDR2 YYNGEE. Written as DNA, the CDR3 is TGTGCCAGCAGCGTAGCACCAGGGGCCGCTTACGAGCAGTACTTC. Its translation: CASSVAPGAAYEQYF.

This chain uses TRBV7-2 with TRBJ2-1, with 11 bases fitting TRBD2. V gave up 1 base and J gave up 2 bases; unmatched junction bases: 7. The CDR3 is 18 amino acids. From germline, CDR1 is SGHTA and CDR2 FQGNSA. The CDR3 loop reads CASSLVALTSGTYNEQFF. CDR3 in DNA: TGTGCCAGCAGCTTAGTGGCCCTGACTAGCGGGACCTACAATGAGCAGTTCTTC.

The J gene is TRBJ1-2, the V gene TRBV19; the D gene is possibly TRBD1 (5 bases). This CDR3 contains 12 residues. In germline, CDR1 is LNHDA, CDR2 SQIVND (reference sequence). The V and J ends lost 5 bases and 7 bases respectively, with 11 bases between them. The CDR3: CASSFRDGGYTF. The CDR3 region has the DNA TGTGCCAGTAGTTTCAGGGATGGTGGCTACACCTTC.

The V gene is TRBV5-8, the J gene TRBJ2-1; 7 positions match TRBD1. CDR3 size: 15 residues. The germline V gene encodes CDR1 SGHTS and CDR2 YDEGEE. V lost 6 bases and J lost 3; bases outside the gene matches: 9. In DNA form, the CDR3 reads TGTGCCAGCACCCCGAGAACAGGGGACTACAATGAGCAGTTCTTC. Protein: CASTPRTGDYNEQFF.

The chain employs TRBV7-9 and TRBJ1-5; TRBD1 might be the D (5 bases). Per germline, CDR1 SEHNR and CDR2 FQNEAQ (reference sequence). The CDR3 totals 15 residues. V shed 5 bases and J shed 4 bases, with 15 bases lying between them. CDR3: CASSQGAAGNQPQHF. CDR3 nucleotides: TGTGCCAGCAGCCAGGGCGCTGCAGGAAATCAGCCCCAGCATTTT. The whole variable domain, filled in from reference TRBV7-9 and TRBJ1-5, reads DTGVSQNPRHKITKRGQNVTFRCDPISEHNRLYWYRQTLGQGPEFLTYFQNEAQLEKSRLLSDRFSAERPKGSFSTLEIQRTEQGDSAMYLCASSQGAAGNQPQHFGDGTRLSIL.

V is TRBV6-1 and J is TRBJ2-1; D ambiguous. Germline V lookup: CDR1 MNHNS, CDR2 SASEGT. The CDR3 runs to 17 residues. V was trimmed by 2 bases and J by 0 bases, leaving 14 bases between them. CDR3 in DNA: TGTGCCAGCAGTGAATCCCCCCTAGTGCCCTCCTACAATGAGCAGTTCTTC. Protein: CASSESPLVPSYNEQFF.

This clone was seen a handful of times. The rearrangement uses TRBV14 and TRBJ1-2; D gene unclear. The CDR3 contains 13 residues. With 1 base removed from V and 3 bases from J, the gap between germline ends came to 6 bases. CDR1 is SGHDN, CDR2 FVKESK, per germline. This CDR3 is CASSQAFHYGYTF. Here the CDR3 DNA reads TGTGCCAGCAGCCAAGCCTTTCACTATGGCTACACCTTC.

The chain is built from TRBV2 and TRBJ2-3, with 14 bases identical to TRBD2. The CDR3 contains 19 residues. The germline gives CDR1 SNHLY, CDR2 FYNNEI. V gave up 6 bases and J gave up 6 bases; unmatched junction bases: 17. CDR3: CASRPGTSGGSPLADTQYF. The CDR3 bases are TGTGCCAGCAGGCCCGGGACTAGCGGGGGAAGCCCCCTAGCGGATACGCAGTATTTT.

V gene TRBV4-1 combines with J gene TRBJ2-1; 9 bases are a match to TRBD2. Germline V gives CDR1 MGHRA, CDR2 YSYEKL. The CDR3 is 16 amino acids. J gave up 9 bases and V 1 base, and 10 bases lay outside the gene matches. Here the CDR3 reads CASSQVGASGNSEQFF. DNA for the CDR3: TGCGCCAGCAGCCAAGTCGGGGCTAGCGGGAATAGTGAGCAGTTCTTC.

In its sample, this clone was seen once. The chain joins TRBV5-4 to TRBJ2-1; D might be TRBD2 (7 bases). Deletions cut 3 bases from V and 8 bases from J, with 21 bases between. CDR3 length equals 16 residues. Germline V gene data show CDR1 as SGHNT and CDR2 as YYREEE (reference sequence). The CDR3 DNA is TGTGCCAGCAGCTCCAGGGGAGGGGTTAGCACCTATGAGCAGTTCTTC. It codes for CASSSRGGVSTYEQFF.

The chain is built from TRBV5-1 and TRBJ1-1; maybe TRBD1 (5 bases). Trimming stripped 4 bases from V and 0 bases from J, with 16 bases between. This CDR3 has 16 residues. CDR1 is SGHRS and CDR2 is YFSETQ in the germline V gene. CDR3 nucleotides: TGCGCCAGCAGCGAATCTCCGGGACTCCTGAACACTGAAGCTTTCTTT. It specifies CASSESPGLLNTEAFF.

The chain is built from TRBV5-1 and TRBJ2-3; 9 bases map to TRBD1. The CDR3 has 14 amino acids. V lost 2 bases and J lost 4; bases outside the gene matches: 2. The germline V gene encodes CDR1 SGHRS and CDR2 YFSETQ. In nucleotides, the CDR3 is TGCGCCAGCAGCTTTGGACAGGGGCCAGATACGCAGTATTTT. Its translation: CASSFGQGPDTQYF.

As DNA, the CDR3 is TGTGCCAGCTCAACATCGGGGGGGACAGATAAGTACCAAGAGACCCAGTACTTC. Its protein is CASSTSGGTDKYQETQYF. The chain uses TRBV18 and TRBJ2-5; tentative D call: TRBD2 (8 bases). The V end was cut by 5 bases, the J end by 0 bases, with 22 bases between. Per the germline V gene, CDR1 is KGHSH and CDR2 is LQKENI. The CDR3 runs 18 residues.

The V gene is TRBV11-2, the J gene TRBJ2-7, with D perhaps matching TRBD1 (6 bases). The V gene lost 1 base and the J gene lost 6 bases, with 7 bases spanning the gap. Germline CDR1 reads SGHAT; CDR2 reads FQNNGV. The CDR3 runs 12 residues. The CDR3 bases are TGTGCCAGCAGCTTAGGGGGGCCCGAGCAGTACTTC. The encoded protein is CASSLGGPEQYF.

The J gene is TRBJ2-6, the V gene TRBV27, with a possible D match to TRBD1 (6 bases). Trimming removed 6 bases at V and 0 bases at J, with 15 bases between. Per the germline V gene, CDR1 is MNHEY and CDR2 is SMNVEV (reference sequence). CDR3 size: 17 residues. The CDR3 DNA follows: TGTGCCAGCAGGGCAACAGGGTTCTTCTCTGGGGCCAACGTCCTGACTTTC. This codes for CASRATGFFSGANVLTF. Full variable domain (remainder filled in from reference TRBV27 and TRBJ2-6): EAQVTQNPRYLITVTGKKLTVTCSQNMNHEYMSWYRQDPGLGLRQIYYSMNVEVTDKGDVPEGYKVSRKEKRNFPLILESPSPNQTSLYFCASRATGFFSGANVLTFGAGSRLTVL.

This clone has just one count. The chain is built from TRBV12-5 and TRBJ2-7; possible D gene TRBD2, 5 bases. V was trimmed by 2 bases and J by 4 bases, leaving 12 bases between them. The CDR3 extends over 14 amino acids. CDR1 and CDR2 from the germline V gene are LGHNT and FRNRAP. DNA for the CDR3: TGTGCTAGTGGTTTGAGCGGTGGGGTATACGAGCAGTACTTC. Amino acids: CASGLSGGVYEQYF.

This chain connects TRBV4-1 to TRBJ2-2, with 11 bases aligning to TRBD2. The V gene's germline CDR1 is MGHRA and CDR2 YSYEKL. V shed 5 bases and J 7 bases; nucleotides not matched to a gene: 12. CDR3 length equals 17 residues. The CDR3 loop reads CASSSGAASGGIGELFF. The CDR3 region has the DNA TGCGCCAGCAGCTCCGGGGCGGCTAGCGGGGGGATCGGGGAGCTGTTTTTT.

V usage is TRBV7-3 and J usage is TRBJ2-2, with 8 bases aligning to TRBD1. Unmatched junction bases numbered 3, after V lost 6 bases and J lost 0 bases. The germline V gene encodes CDR1 SGHTA and CDR2 FQGTGA. The CDR3 extends over 15 amino acids. The CDR3 protein is CASSPGGPNTGELFF. The CDR3 DNA reads TGTGCCAGCAGTCCAGGGGGCCCGAACACCGGGGAGCTGTTTTTT.

The V call is TRBV28, the J call TRBJ2-7; 7 bases are shared with TRBD1. The CDR3 covers 16 residues. Germline V CDR1 and CDR2: MDHEN, SYDVKM. V lost 5 bases, J lost 3 bases, and 13 bases stayed unmatched. CDR3 loop: CASSPRDRTSNYEQYF. The DNA of the CDR3 is TGTGCCAGCAGTCCCCGGGACAGAACATCGAACTACGAGCAGTACTTC.

The chain employs TRBV19 and TRBJ1-1; 10 positions agree with TRBD1. Per germline, CDR1 LNHDA and CDR2 SQIVND (reference sequence). The ends lost 3 bases at V and 4 bases at J; junction bases unmatched: 5. This CDR3 has 15 residues. This CDR3 is CASSISGTGATEAFF. CDR3 bases: TGTGCCAGTAGTATTTCCGGGACAGGGGCCACTGAAGCTTTCTTT.

The chain is built from TRBV30 and TRBJ2-3; D is unclear. CDR3 length equals 13 residues. Germline lookup yields CDR1 GTSNPN and CDR2 SVGIG (reference sequence). V shed 4 bases and J shed 0 bases, with 8 bases lying between them. Written as DNA, the CDR3 is TGTGCCTGGACTCCCCTGAGCACAGATACGCAGTATTTT. Amino acids: CAWTPLSTDTQYF.

The V call is TRBV7-9, the J call TRBJ1-2; D is possibly TRBD1 (5 bases). The CDR3 loop spans 16 amino acids. Trimming cost V 2 bases and J 4 bases, with 17 bases left between them. The V gene's germline CDR1 is SEHNR and CDR2 FQNEAQ (reference sequence). The CDR3 DNA is TGTGCCAGCAGCTTATCGCAGGGTAAAGCTGGCTATGGCTACACCTTC. Residues: CASSLSQGKAGYGYTF.

This clone came up once. V usage is TRBV27 and J usage is TRBJ2-7; 7 positions match TRBD1. The trim removed 5 bases at V and 1 base at J, leaving 5 bases unmatched. CDR3 length: 14 residues. Germline V gene sequence: CDR1 MNHEY, CDR2 SMNVEV (reference sequence). CDR3 loop: CASSADRDSYEQYF. CDR3 DNA: TGTGCCAGCAGTGCTGACAGGGATTCCTACGAGCAGTACTTC.